This is a list of T cell receptor beta chains from one sample in a study of shared clonotypes between healthy human individuals. Clones were sequenced by immunoSEQ multiplex PCR, and TCRdb holds only the in-frame ones, with some missing. The table has some 1.5 million clones, roughly 96% seen once. The sample taken for sequencing was naive CD4+ T cells sorted from blood. The receptors shown here come from a man under 40 in good health. CDR3s include the opening cysteine and the closing phenylalanine or tryptophan. The D gene is left open where the match is weak. Part of the rows lack a size; the others show once, few, many or a class for expanded clones.

clone_size | d_call | j_call | v_call | cdr3_aa | cdr3_nt
. | . | TRBJ1-1 | TRBV10-3 | CAINRDPDTEAFF | TGTGCCATTAACCGGGACCCCGACACTGAAGCTTTCTTT
. | TRBD2 | TRBJ2-3 | TRBV4-3 | CASSHGTSGSADTQYF | TGCGCCAGCAGCCACGGGACTAGCGGGAGCGCAGATACGCAGTATTTT
. | . | TRBJ1-5 | TRBV5-1 | CASSLGVSSNQPQHF | TGCGCCAGCAGCTTGGGGGTTAGTAGCAATCAGCCCCAGCATTTT
. | . | TRBJ1-5 | TRBV6-5 | CASGEPNQPQHF | TGTGCCTCTGGGGAACCCAATCAGCCCCAGCATTTT
. | TRBD1 | TRBJ2-5 | TRBV10-1 | CASSETDRGETQYF | TGCGCCAGCAGTGAGACGGACAGGGGAGAGACCCAGTACTTC
. | . | TRBJ1-2 | TRBV5-5 | CASSPRVPYGYTF | TGTGCCAGCAGCCCCCGGGTACCATATGGCTACACCTTC
. | TRBD1 | TRBJ2-7 | TRBV5-1 | CASSEIGTGTYEQYF | TGCGCCAGCAGCGAAATCGGGACAGGGACCTACGAGCAGTACTTC
once | . | TRBJ2-7 | TRBV5-6 | CASSSDSRYEQYF | TGTGCCAGCAGTTCCGACAGCCGCTACGAGCAGTACTTC
. | TRBD2 | TRBJ2-1 | TRBV28 | CASSPTSGGPYNEQFF | TGTGCCAGCAGCCCCACTAGCGGCGGGCCTTACAATGAGCAGTTCTTC
. | . | TRBJ2-7 | TRBV19 | CASSNRQGGDYEQYF | TGTGCCAGTAGTAACCGTCAGGGAGGAGACTACGAGCAGTACTTC
. | . | TRBJ2-1 | TRBV9 | CASSGEGISYNEQFF | TGTGCCAGCAGCGGCGAAGGGATTTCCTACAATGAGCAGTTCTTC
. | . | TRBJ2-7 | TRBV10-2 | CASSAGALSYEQYF | TGCGCCAGCAGTGCGGGAGCCCTATCCTACGAGCAGTACTTC
. | . | TRBJ2-7 | TRBV15 | CATSRVPRDIWDSYEQYF | TGTGCCACCAGCAGAGTCCCCCGGGACATTTGGGATTCCTACGAGCAGTACTTC
. | . | TRBJ1-2 | TRBV27 | CASSLKAAGGYTF | TGTGCCAGCAGTTTAAAGGCGGCAGGTGGCTACACCTTC
. | . | TRBJ2-7 | TRBV5-4 | CASSLDLASSYEQYF | TGTGCCAGCAGCTTGGATTTAGCGAGTTCCTACGAGCAGTACTTC
. | TRBD2 | TRBJ2-1 | TRBV11-2 | CASSSSGSLGLEQFF | TGTGCCAGCAGCTCTAGCGGGAGCTTAGGTTTGGAGCAGTTCTTC
. | TRBD2 | TRBJ2-1 | TRBV5-1 | CASSAPTSGTVGNEQFF | TGCGCCAGCAGCGCACCGACTAGCGGGACAGTCGGAAATGAGCAGTTCTTC
once | TRBD2 | TRBJ2-7 | TRBV7-6 | CASSISGSLYEQYF | TGTGCCAGCAGCATTAGCGGGAGTTTGTACGAGCAGTACTTC
. | . | TRBJ1-4 | TRBV19 | CASSLGLLNEKLFF | TGTGCCAGTAGTCTCGGGCTACTTAATGAAAAACTGTTTTTT